This is a list of T cell receptor beta chains from one sample in a study of control samples from healthy donors and cancer patients. Using immunoSEQ multiplex PCR, the repertoire was profiled, and TCRdb retains in-frame clones only, with some absent. Of 100,000 to 120,000 clones listed, around four fifths are singletons. Sequencing input: blood. The receptors here all came from a woman between 45 and 65 years old in good health. CDR3s include the opening cysteine and the closing phenylalanine or tryptophan. D genes are given only for firm matches. Only part of the rows carry a size: once, few, many, or a class if the clone is expanded.

len: 14; v_gene: TRBV28; j_gene: TRBJ1-5; d_gene: TRBD1; abundance: once; CDR3nt: TGTGCCAGCAGTTGGACAGGCGGCAATCAGCCCCAGCATTTT; CDR3aa: CASSWTGGNQPQHF
len: 16; v_gene: TRBV28; j_gene: TRBJ1-3; d_gene: -; abundance: -; CDR3nt: TGTGCCAGCAGTTTGGCCAGCTTGAACTCTGGAAACACCATATATTTT; CDR3aa: CASSLASLNSGNTIYF
len: 14; v_gene: TRBV7-8; j_gene: TRBJ2-7; d_gene: TRBD2; abundance: -; CDR3nt: TGTGCCAGCAGCTTGGGACTAGCGGGGTTCGAGCAGTACTTC; CDR3aa: CASSLGLAGFEQYF
len: 11; v_gene: TRBV20-1; j_gene: TRBJ2-1; d_gene: -; abundance: -; CDR3nt: TGCAGTGCTAGGCAGTACAATGAGCAGTTCTTC; CDR3aa: CSARQYNEQFF
len: 12; v_gene: TRBV24-1; j_gene: TRBJ2-7; d_gene: -; abundance: -; CDR3nt: TGTGCCACCAGTGATGGAGGCTACGAGCAGTACTTC; CDR3aa: CATSDGGYEQYF
len: 15; v_gene: TRBV6-5; j_gene: TRBJ1-4; d_gene: -; abundance: -; CDR3nt: TGTGCCAGCAGTTACTCAGGACAGATTAATGAAAAACTGTTTTTT; CDR3aa: CASSYSGQINEKLFF
len: 14; v_gene: TRBV15; j_gene: TRBJ2-1; d_gene: -; abundance: -; CDR3nt: TGTGCCACCAGCAGTTTGGGCCGGGGGAATGAGCAGTTCTTC; CDR3aa: CATSSLGRGNEQFF
len: 14; v_gene: TRBV10-3; j_gene: TRBJ1-5; d_gene: TRBD1; abundance: -; CDR3nt: TGTGCCATCAGGGGGGACAGGACCAATCAGCCCCAGCATTTT; CDR3aa: CAIRGDRTNQPQHF
len: 13; v_gene: TRBV7-2; j_gene: TRBJ1-5; d_gene: TRBD1; abundance: -; CDR3nt: TGTGCCAGCAAGGACAGGGGAAATCAGCCCCAGCATTTT; CDR3aa: CASKDRGNQPQHF
len: 15; v_gene: TRBV4-1; j_gene: TRBJ2-5; d_gene: -; abundance: -; CDR3nt: TGCGCCAGCAGCCAAGAGGACAAGGGCCAAGAGACCCAGTACTTC; CDR3aa: CASSQEDKGQETQYF